Given below is one TCR beta chain in context. The antigen remains undetermined. Profiling relied on immunoSEQ multiplex PCR, and the TCRdb table lists in-frame clones only, not all of them. The profile shows about 23,000 clones, less than 90% of them singletons. The data stem from a study of T cells in localized non-small cell lung cancer. Study findings and constraints: Adjacent lung had a median about 60 of the 100 largest tumor clones.

The sequence was collected from a male donor aged 60 or over with stage I lung adenocarcinoma. The starting material was peripheral blood, obtained before any cancer treatment.

The CDR3 reads CASSLDEFTIEQYF. DNA for the CDR3: TGTGCCAGCAGCTTAGATGAATTCACGATTGAGCAGTACTTC. The rearrangement uses TRBV7-2 and TRBJ2-7; D unresolved. This CDR3 is 14 amino acids long. V dropped 1 base and J dropped 7 bases, with 14 bases sitting between them. Germline V gene sequence: CDR1 SGHTA, CDR2 FQGNSA.